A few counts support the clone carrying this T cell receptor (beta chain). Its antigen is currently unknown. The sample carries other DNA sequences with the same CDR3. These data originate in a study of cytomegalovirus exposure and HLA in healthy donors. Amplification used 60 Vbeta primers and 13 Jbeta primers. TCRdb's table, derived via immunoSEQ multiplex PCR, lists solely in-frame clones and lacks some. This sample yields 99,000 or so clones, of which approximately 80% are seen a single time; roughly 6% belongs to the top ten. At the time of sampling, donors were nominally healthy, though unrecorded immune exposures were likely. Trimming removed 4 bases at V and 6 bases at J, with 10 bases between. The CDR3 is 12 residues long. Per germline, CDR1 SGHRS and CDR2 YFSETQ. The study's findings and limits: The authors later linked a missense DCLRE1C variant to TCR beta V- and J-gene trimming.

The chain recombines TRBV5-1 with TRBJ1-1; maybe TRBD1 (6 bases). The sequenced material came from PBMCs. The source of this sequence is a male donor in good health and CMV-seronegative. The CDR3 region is CASSLDSSEAFF. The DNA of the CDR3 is TGCGCCAGCAGCCTGGACAGTTCTGAAGCTTTCTTT.